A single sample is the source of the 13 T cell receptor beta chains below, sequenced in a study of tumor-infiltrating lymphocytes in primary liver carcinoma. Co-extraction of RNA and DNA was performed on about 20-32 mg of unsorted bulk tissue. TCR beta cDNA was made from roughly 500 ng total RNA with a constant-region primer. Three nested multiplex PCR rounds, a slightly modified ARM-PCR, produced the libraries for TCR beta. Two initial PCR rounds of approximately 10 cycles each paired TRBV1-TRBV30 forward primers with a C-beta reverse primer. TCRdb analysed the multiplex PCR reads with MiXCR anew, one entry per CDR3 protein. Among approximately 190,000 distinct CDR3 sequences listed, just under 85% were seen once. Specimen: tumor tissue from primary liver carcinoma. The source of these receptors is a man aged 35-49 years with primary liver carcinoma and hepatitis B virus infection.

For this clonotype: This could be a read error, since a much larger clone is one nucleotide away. CDR3: CASRRGAGNGQFF. CDR3 nucleotide sequence: TGTGCCAGCCGCCGGGGGGCGGGCAATGGGCAGTTCTTC. The chain recombines TRBV12-3 or TRBV12-4 with TRBJ2-1, with a possible D match to TRBD2 (7 bases). CDR3 length: 13 amino acids.

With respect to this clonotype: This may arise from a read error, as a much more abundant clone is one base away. CDR3 sequence reads: CASRFETGAYGYTF. The CDR3 region has the DNA TGCGCCAGCAGGTTCGAGACAGGGGCCTATGGCTACACCTTC. This sequence joins TRBV5-1 and TRBJ1-2; 8 bases match TRBD1. V dropped 5 bases and J dropped 4; count of bases not matched to a gene: 7. The germline gives CDR1 SGHRS, CDR2 YFSETQ. The CDR3 has 14 amino acids. The complete variable domain, with remaining parts taken from reference TRBV5-1 and TRBJ1-2, reads KAGVTQTPRYLIKTRGQQVTLSCSPISGHRSVSWYQQTPGQGLQFLFEYFSETQRNKGNFPGRFSGRQFSNSRSEMNVSTLELGDSALYLCASRFETGAYGYTFGSGTRLTVV.

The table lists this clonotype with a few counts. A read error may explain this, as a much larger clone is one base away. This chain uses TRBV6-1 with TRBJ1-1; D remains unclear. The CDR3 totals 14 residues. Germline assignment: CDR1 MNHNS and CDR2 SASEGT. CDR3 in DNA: TGTACCAGCAGTGTAATCTGGGGGAACACTGAAGCTTTCTTT. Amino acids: CTSSVIWGNTEAFF.

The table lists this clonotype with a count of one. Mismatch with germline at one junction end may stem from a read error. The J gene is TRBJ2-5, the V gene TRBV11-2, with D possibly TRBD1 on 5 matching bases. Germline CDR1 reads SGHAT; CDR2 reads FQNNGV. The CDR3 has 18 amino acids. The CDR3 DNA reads TGTACCAGCAGCCCTAAATCAATCCAGGGTACTGGGCGGGAGACCCAGTACTTC. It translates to CTSSPKSIQGTGRETQYF.

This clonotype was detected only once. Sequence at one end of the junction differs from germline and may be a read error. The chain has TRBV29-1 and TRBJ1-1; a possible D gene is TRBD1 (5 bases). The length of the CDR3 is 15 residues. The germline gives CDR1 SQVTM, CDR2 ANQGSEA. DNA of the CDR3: TGCAGCATTGGTAGGGGCTGGGTGATGAACACTGAAGCTTCCTTT. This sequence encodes CSIGRGWVMNTEASF.

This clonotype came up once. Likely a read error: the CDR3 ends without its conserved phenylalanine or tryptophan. The CDR3 DNA is TGCAACGTTGAAGATCCAGGAGGGAGCTACTACGAGCAGTACTTA. It yields the protein CNVEDPGGSYYEQYL. This rearrangement joins TRBV29-1 to TRBJ2-7, with D perhaps TRBD2 (6 bases). This CDR3 spans 15 amino acids. CDR1 and CDR2 (germline): SQVTM, ANQGSEA.

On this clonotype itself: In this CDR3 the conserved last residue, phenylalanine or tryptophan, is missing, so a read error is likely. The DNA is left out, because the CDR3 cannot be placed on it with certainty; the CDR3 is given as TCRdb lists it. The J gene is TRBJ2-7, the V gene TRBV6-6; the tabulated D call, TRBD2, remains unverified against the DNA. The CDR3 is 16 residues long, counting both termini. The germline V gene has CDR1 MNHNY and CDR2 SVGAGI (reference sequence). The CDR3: CAGSYSGTSGDYEQYI.

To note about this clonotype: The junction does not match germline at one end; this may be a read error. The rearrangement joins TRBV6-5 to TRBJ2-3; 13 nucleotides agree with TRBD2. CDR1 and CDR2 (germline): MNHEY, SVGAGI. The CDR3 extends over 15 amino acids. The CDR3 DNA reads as TGTGCTAGCAAGTCGGGACTAGCGGGAACAGATACGCAGTATTTT. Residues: CASKSGLAGTDTQYF.

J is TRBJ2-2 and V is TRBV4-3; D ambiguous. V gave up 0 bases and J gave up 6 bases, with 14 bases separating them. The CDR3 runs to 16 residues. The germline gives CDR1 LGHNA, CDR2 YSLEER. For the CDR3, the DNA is TGCGCCAGCAGCCAAGATAAGGGAACGAAGGCCGGGGAGCTGTTTTTT. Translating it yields CASSQDKGTKAGELFF.

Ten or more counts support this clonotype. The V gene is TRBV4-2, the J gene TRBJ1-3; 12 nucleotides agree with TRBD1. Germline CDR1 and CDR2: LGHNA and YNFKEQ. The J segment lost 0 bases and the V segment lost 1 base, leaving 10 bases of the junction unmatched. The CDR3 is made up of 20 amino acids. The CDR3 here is CASSQGRDRGLTLSGNTIYF. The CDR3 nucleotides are TGTGCCAGCAGCCAAGGCCGGGACAGGGGGCTTACTCTCTCTGGAAACACCATATATTTT.

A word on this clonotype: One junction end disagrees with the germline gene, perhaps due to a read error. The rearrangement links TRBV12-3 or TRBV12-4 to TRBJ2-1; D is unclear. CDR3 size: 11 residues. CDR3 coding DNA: TGTGTCAGCAGCACTCGCAATGATCAGTTCTTC. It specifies CVSSTRNDQFF.

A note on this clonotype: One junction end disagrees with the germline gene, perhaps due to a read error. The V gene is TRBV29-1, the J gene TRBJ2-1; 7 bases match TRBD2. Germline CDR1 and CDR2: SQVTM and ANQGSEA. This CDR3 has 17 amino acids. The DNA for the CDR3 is TGCATCGTTGAAGGGAGGGGCCTAGCGGAGGTCTACTATGAGCAGTTCTTC. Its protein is CIVEGRGLAEVYYEQFF.

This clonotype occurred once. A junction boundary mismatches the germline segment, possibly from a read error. The CDR3 loop is CASSQDPNGSDKQYF. CDR3 bases: TGCGCCAGCAGCCAAGATCCGAATGGAAGTGATAAGCAGTATTTT. The gene calls are TRBV4-1 and TRBJ2-3, with D unclear. This CDR3 spans 15 amino acids. Germline V CDR1 and CDR2: MGHRA, YSYEKL.